Shown below are 17 T cell receptor beta chains from a single sample sequenced in a study of cytomegalovirus exposure and HLA in healthy donors. PCR amplification relied on 60 Vbeta primers (plus 13 Jbeta primers). Only in-frame clones appear in the TCRdb table, and some are missing; sequencing was by immunoSEQ multiplex PCR. The sample records around 150,000 clones, around 80% being singletons. Input material: PBMCs. The receptors derive from a man aged 25-40 years in good health.

This chain uses TRBV28 with TRBJ2-2; D might be TRBD1 (6 bases). The CDR3 totals 13 residues. Per germline, CDR1 MDHEN and CDR2 SYDVKM. The V end was cut by 5 bases, the J end by 5 bases, with 9 bases between. CDR3 sequence reads: CASSAGDTGELFF. The CDR3 nucleotides read TGTGCCAGCAGTGCAGGGGATACCGGGGAGCTGTTTTTT.

Details on this clone: One end of the junction is discordant with germline, which a read error may explain. The chain joins TRBV7-7 to TRBJ2-1, with 7 bases that match TRBD1. CDR3 length: 17 amino acids. Germline CDR1 is SSHAT and CDR2 is FNYEAQ (reference sequence). In nucleotides, the CDR3 is TGTGCTAGCAGCTTCAAAACAGGGGAAAGCTCCTACAATGAGCAGTTCTTC. This sequence encodes CASSFKTGESSYNEQFF.

This sequence joins TRBV18 and TRBJ2-6; the D gene is possibly TRBD1 (5 bases). This CDR3 has 18 amino acids. Trimming removed 4 bases from V and 1 base from J, with 17 bases in between. CDR1 and CDR2 (germline): KGHSH, LQKENI. The CDR3 DNA reads as TGTGCCAGCTCACTAAGGGGCAGGGCCGAGTCTGGGGCCAACGTCCTGACTTTC. Amino acid sequence: CASSLRGRAESGANVLTF.

In its sample, this clone was seen once. The chain employs TRBV19 and TRBJ2-1; D perhaps matches TRBD2 (5 bases). The germline V gene encodes CDR1 LNHDA and CDR2 SQIVND (reference sequence). With 3 bases removed from V and 9 bases from J, the gap between germline ends came to 9 bases. There are 12 residues in the CDR3. CDR3 loop: CASSIGRAEQFF. CDR3 nucleotides: TGTGCCAGTAGTATCGGGCGGGCTGAGCAGTTCTTC.

This chain joins TRBV25-1 and TRBJ2-3; 10 bases agree with TRBD2. The CDR3 length is 15 residues. Per germline, CDR1 MGHDK and CDR2 SYGVNS. The V gene end was trimmed by 8 bases and the J gene end by 2 bases; junction bases not matched to a gene: 7. The CDR3 sequence: CASAGLAVNTDTQYF. The CDR3 DNA sequence: TGTGCCAGCGCTGGACTAGCGGTGAACACAGATACGCAGTATTTT.

The rearrangement joins TRBV7-2 to TRBJ2-7, with D uncertain. The CDR3 runs to 15 residues. The germline V gene has CDR1 SGHTA and CDR2 FQGNSA. V dropped 1 base and J dropped 0 bases, with 10 bases sitting between them. The CDR3: CASSLVGGASYEQYF. The CDR3 bases are TGTGCCAGCAGCTTAGTTGGCGGTGCCTCCTACGAGCAGTACTTC.

V is TRBV12-5 and J is TRBJ2-3; 13 bases align to TRBD2. Trimming took 5 bases from V and 3 from J; bases not matched to a gene: 17. The CDR3 has 20 residues. Germline V CDR1 and CDR2: LGHNT, FRNRAP. CDR3 loop: CASGPGLAGPRALRTDTQYF. DNA of the CDR3: TGTGCTAGTGGTCCGGGACTAGCGGGACCCCGAGCCCTAAGAACAGATACGCAGTATTTT.

CDR3 sequence: CASSVGQWIYQPQHF. The CDR3 region has the DNA TGTGCCAGCTCAGTGGGACAGTGGATATATCAGCCCCAGCATTTT. The rearrangement uses TRBV18 and TRBJ1-5; 7 bases fit TRBD1. The J segment lost 5 bases and the V segment lost 5 bases, leaving 9 bases of the junction unmatched. CDR1 KGHSH and CDR2 LQKENI come from the germline V gene. This CDR3 has 15 residues.

The chain is built from TRBV5-4 and TRBJ2-1, with TRBD2 matching 7 bases. Trimming took 5 bases from V and 1 from J; bases not matched to a gene: 12. Germline V lookup: CDR1 SGHNT, CDR2 YYREEE (reference sequence). The CDR3 is made up of 17 amino acids. The CDR3 reads CASSSLAGGRSYNEQFF. CDR3 nucleotide sequence: TGTGCCAGCAGTTCCCTTGCCGGGGGGAGATCCTACAATGAGCAGTTCTTC.

This clone has just a few counts. The chain recombines TRBV4-2 with TRBJ2-1; 9 bases line up with TRBD2. CDR1 LGHNA and CDR2 YNFKEQ come from the germline V gene. The CDR3 spans 15 residues. The trim removed 1 base at V and 7 bases at J, leaving 5 bases unmatched. The CDR3 DNA reads TGTGCCAGCAGCCAAGTGACAGCGGGAGGTAATGAGCAGTTCTTC. Amino acid sequence: CASSQVTAGGNEQFF.

The chain employs TRBV18 and TRBJ2-1, with 9 bases aligning to TRBD2. Germline CDR1 is KGHSH and CDR2 is LQKENI. The CDR3 sequence is 21 residues long. The V and J ends lost 4 bases and 2 bases, in that order; junction bases with no gene match: 21. The CDR3 here is CASSQAAPGASGIGAYNEQFF. CDR3 DNA sequence: TGTGCCAGCTCACAGGCGGCCCCGGGGGCTAGCGGGATAGGGGCCTACAATGAGCAGTTCTTC.

CDR3 nucleotides: TGTGCCAGCAGCGGGGGAGGGGCAACAGAAGCTTTCTTT. Residues: CASSGGGATEAFF. The chain joins TRBV11-2 to TRBJ1-1; D may be TRBD1 (5 bases). V was clipped by 5 bases and J by 8 bases, with 15 bases between them. Germline V gene lookup returns CDR1 SGHAT and CDR2 FQNNGV. The CDR3 runs to 13 residues.

The genes are TRBV5-6 and TRBJ1-5; D might be TRBD1 (5 bases). Germline V gives CDR1 SGHDT, CDR2 YYEEEE. The CDR3 runs to 15 residues. The V gene lost 0 bases and the J gene lost 4 bases, with 11 bases spanning the gap. This CDR3 is CASSLGPGPNQPQHF. CDR3 nucleotide sequence: TGTGCCAGCAGCTTGGGGCCAGGGCCGAATCAGCCCCAGCATTTT.

V gene TRBV18 combines with J gene TRBJ1-1; 8 positions match TRBD1. Germline CDR1 KGHSH, CDR2 LQKENI. The CDR3 runs 14 residues. The V gene end was trimmed by 3 bases and the J gene end by 3 bases; junction bases not matched to a gene: 3. The CDR3 DNA is TGTGCCAGCTCACCCACGACAGGGGACACTGAAGCTTTCTTT. Translated: CASSPTTGDTEAFF.

This rearrangement joins TRBV27 to TRBJ2-4; D may be TRBD2 (6 bases). V dropped 6 bases and J dropped 0 bases, with 9 bases sitting between them. From germline, CDR1 is MNHEY and CDR2 SMNVEV (reference sequence). The CDR3 is 14 residues long. In DNA, the CDR3 is TGTGCCAGCAGCCTCGGGGGAGCCAAAAACATTCAGTACTTC. Amino acids: CASSLGGAKNIQYF.

This chain connects TRBV13 to TRBJ2-1, with 9 nucleotides matching TRBD2. CDR3 length: 17 amino acids. Per germline, CDR1 PRHDT and CDR2 FYEKMQ (reference sequence). Trimming removed 3 bases from V and 5 bases from J; junction bases left unmatched: 11. The CDR3 DNA is TGTGCCAGCAGCTTGTCCAGAGGGCGGGAGGGCCACAATGAGCAGTTCTTC. It translates to CASSLSRGREGHNEQFF.

The V call is TRBV7-2, the J call TRBJ2-1, with D perhaps matching TRBD2 (6 bases). V lost 5 bases and J 3 bases, leaving 14 bases between the germline ends. Germline CDR1 SGHTA, CDR2 FQGNSA. This CDR3 region has 15 residues. CDR3 amino acids: CASSVLALVYNEQFF. CDR3 coding DNA: TGTGCCAGCAGCGTACTAGCTCTCGTCTACAATGAGCAGTTCTTC.